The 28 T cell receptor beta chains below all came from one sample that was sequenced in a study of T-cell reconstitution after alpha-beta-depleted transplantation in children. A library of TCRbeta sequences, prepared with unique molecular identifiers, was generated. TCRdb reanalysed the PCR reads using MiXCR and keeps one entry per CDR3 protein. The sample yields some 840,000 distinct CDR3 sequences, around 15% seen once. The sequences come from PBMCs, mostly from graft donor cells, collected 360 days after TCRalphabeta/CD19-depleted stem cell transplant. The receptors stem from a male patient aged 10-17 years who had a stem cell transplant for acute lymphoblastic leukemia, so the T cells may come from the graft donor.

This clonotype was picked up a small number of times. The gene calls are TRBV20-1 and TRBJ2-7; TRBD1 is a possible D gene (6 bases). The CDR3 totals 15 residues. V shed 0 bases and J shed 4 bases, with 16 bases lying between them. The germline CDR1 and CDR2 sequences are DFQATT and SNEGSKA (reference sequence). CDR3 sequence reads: CSARDHLGAAYEQYF. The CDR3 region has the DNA TGCAGTGCTAGAGATCACTTGGGGGCCGCTTACGAGCAGTACTTC.

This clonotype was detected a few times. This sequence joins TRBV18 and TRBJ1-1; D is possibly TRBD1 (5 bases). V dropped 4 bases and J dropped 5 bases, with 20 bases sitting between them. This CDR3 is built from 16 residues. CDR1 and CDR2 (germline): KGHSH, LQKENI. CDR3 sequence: CASSRRDGRRGTEAFF. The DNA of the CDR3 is TGTGCCAGCTCACGAAGGGACGGTAGGAGGGGTACTGAAGCTTTCTTT.

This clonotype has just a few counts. DNA of the CDR3: TGTGCCAGCAGCTTATGGGCAGCTAGTCAGGACAATGAGCAGTTCTTC. Its translation: CASSLWAASQDNEQFF. The chain recombines TRBV7-8 with TRBJ2-1; D uncertain. Deletions cut 2 bases from V and 5 bases from J, with 16 bases between. The CDR3 spans 16 residues. Germline CDR1 is SGHVS and CDR2 is FQNEAQ.

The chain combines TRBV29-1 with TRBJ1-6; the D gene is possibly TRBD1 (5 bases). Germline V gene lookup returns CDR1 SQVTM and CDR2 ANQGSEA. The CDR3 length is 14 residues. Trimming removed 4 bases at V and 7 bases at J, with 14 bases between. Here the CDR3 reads CSVGDGAGNSPLHF. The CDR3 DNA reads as TGCAGCGTTGGAGACGGGGCTGGGAATTCACCCCTCCACTTT.

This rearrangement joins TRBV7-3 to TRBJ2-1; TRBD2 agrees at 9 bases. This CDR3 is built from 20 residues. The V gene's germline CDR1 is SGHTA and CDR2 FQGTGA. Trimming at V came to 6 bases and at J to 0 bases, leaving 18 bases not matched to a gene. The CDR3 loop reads CASSYSRKASGMGSYNEQFF. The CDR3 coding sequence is TGTGCCAGCAGTTACTCTAGAAAGGCTAGCGGGATGGGCTCCTACAATGAGCAGTTCTTC.

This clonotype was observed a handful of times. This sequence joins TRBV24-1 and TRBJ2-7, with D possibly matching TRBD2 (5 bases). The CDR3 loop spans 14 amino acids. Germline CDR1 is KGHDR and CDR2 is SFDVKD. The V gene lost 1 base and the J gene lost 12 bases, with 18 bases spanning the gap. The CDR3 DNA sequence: TGTGCCACCAGTGATTTTTCTCCCCCCGGGATCCTGTACTTC. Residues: CATSDFSPPGILYF.

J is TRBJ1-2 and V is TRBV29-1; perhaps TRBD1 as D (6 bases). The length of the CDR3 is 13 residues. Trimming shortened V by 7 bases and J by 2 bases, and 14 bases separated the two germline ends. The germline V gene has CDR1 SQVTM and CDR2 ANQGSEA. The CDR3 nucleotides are TGCAGCGCATTAAACAGGGCCAACTATGGCTACACCTTC. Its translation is CSALNRANYGYTF. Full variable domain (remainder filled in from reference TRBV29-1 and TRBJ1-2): SAVISQKPSRDICQRGTSLTIQCQVDSQVTMMFWYRQQPGQSLTLIATANQGSEATYESGFVIDKFPISRPNLTFSTLTVSNMSPEDSSIYLCSALNRANYGYTFGSGTRLTVV.

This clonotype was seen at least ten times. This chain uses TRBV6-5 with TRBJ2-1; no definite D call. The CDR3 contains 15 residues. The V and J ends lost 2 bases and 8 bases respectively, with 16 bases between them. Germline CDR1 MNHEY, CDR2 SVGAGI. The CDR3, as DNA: TGTGCCAGCAGTTACCGGCGGATTAGTGGGGATGAGCAGTTCTTC. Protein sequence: CASSYRRISGDEQFF.

The CDR3 bases are TGTGCCAGCAGCCAGTATCGTCCGGGACGTAACTCTGGAAACACCATATATTTT. The encoded protein is CASSQYRPGRNSGNTIYF. The gene calls are TRBV3-1 and TRBJ1-3; D possibly corresponds to TRBD1 (5 bases). Germline-derived CDR1 and CDR2 are LGHDT and YNNKEL (reference sequence). The CDR3 runs to 18 residues. V was cut by 3 bases and J by 0 bases, with 18 bases left in between.

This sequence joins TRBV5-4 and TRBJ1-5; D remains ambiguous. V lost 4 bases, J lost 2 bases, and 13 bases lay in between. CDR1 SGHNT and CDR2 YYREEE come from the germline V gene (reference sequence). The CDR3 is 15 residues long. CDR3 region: CASSLDVGRNQPQHF. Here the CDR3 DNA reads TGTGCCAGCAGCCTAGACGTCGGACGCAATCAGCCCCAGCATTTT.

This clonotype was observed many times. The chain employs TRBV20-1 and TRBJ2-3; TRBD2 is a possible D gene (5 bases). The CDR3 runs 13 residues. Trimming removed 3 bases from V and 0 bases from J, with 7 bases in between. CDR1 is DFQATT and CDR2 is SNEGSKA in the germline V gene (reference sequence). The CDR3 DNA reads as TGCAGTGCTAGGAGCGGAAGCACAGATACGCAGTATTTT. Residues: CSARSGSTDTQYF.

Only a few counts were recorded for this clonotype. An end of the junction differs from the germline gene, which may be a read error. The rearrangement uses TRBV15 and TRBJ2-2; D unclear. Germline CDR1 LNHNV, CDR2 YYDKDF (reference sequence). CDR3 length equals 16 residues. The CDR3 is CATSRGRSSKTGELFF. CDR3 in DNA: TGTGCCACCAGCAGAGGTCGGTCGTCGAAGACCGGGGAGCTGTTTTTT. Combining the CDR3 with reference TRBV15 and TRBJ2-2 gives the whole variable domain DAMVIQNPRYQVTQFGKPVTLSCSQTLNHNVMYWYQQKSSQAPKLLFHYYDKDFNNEADTPDNFQSRRPNTSFCFLDIRSPGLGDTAMYLCATSRGRSSKTGELFFGEGSRLTVL.

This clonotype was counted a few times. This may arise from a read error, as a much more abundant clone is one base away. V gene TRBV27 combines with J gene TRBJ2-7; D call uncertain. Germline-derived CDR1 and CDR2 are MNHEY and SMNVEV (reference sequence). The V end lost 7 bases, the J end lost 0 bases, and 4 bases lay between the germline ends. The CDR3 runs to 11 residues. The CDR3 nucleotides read TGTGCCAGCATTTCCTCCTACGAGCAGTACTTC. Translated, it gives CASISSYEQYF.

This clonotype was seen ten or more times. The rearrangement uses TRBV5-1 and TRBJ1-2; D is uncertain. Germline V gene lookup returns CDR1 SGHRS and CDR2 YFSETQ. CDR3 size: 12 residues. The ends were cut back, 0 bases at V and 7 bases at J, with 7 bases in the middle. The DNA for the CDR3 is TGCGCCAGCAGCTTGGAGGGAAGTGGCTACACCTTC. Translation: CASSLEGSGYTF. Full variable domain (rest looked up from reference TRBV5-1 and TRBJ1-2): KAGVTQTPRYLIKTRGQQVTLSCSPISGHRSVSWYQQTPGQGLQFLFEYFSETQRNKGNFPGRFSGRQFSNSRSEMNVSTLELGDSALYLCASSLEGSGYTFGSGTRLTVV.

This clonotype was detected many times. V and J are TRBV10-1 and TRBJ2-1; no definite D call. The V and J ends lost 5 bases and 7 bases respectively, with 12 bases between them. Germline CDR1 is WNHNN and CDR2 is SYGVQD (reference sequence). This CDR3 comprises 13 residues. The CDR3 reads CASSPLLGNEQFF. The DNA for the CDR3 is TGCGCCAGCAGTCCCCTCCTAGGTAATGAGCAGTTCTTC.

CDR3 sequence: CASSSLGGLAGDNEQFF. The CDR3 DNA follows: TGTGCCAGCAGTTCATTGGGAGGACTAGCGGGAGACAATGAGCAGTTCTTC. The genes are TRBV7-3 and TRBJ2-1; the match to TRBD2 covers 13 bases. This CDR3 has 17 residues. Trimming took 6 bases from V and 5 from J; bases not matched to a gene: 10. The germline V gene has CDR1 SGHTA and CDR2 FQGTGA.

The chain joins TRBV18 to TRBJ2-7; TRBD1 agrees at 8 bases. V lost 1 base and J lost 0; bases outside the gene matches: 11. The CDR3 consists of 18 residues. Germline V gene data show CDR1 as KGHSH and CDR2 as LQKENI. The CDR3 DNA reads TGTGCCAGCTCACCACGAGGACAGGGAATAAGGAGCTCCTACGAGCAGTACTTC. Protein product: CASSPRGQGIRSSYEQYF.

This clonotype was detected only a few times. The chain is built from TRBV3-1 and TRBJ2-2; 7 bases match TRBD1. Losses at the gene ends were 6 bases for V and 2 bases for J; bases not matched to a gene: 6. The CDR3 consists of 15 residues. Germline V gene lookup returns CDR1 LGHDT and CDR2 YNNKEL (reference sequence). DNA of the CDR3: TGTGCCAGCAGACCCCGGGACAGAAACACCGGGGAGCTGTTTTTT. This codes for CASRPRDRNTGELFF.

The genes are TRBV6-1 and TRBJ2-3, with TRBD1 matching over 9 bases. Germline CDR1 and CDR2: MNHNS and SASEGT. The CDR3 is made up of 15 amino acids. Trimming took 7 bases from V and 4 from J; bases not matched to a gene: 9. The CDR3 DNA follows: TGTGCCAGCATGTCCGGGACAGGGTACCCAGATACGCAGTATTTT. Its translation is CASMSGTGYPDTQYF.

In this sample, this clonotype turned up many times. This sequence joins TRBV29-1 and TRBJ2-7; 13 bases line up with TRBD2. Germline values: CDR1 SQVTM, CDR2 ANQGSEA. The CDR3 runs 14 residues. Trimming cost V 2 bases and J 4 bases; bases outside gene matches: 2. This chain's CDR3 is CSVERTSGSYEQYF. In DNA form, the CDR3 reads TGCAGCGTTGAAAGGACTAGCGGGAGTTACGAGCAGTACTTC.

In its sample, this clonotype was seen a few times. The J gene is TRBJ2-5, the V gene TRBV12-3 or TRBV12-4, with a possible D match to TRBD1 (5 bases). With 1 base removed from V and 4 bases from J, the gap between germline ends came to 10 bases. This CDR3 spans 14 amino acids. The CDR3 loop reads CASSLDRSPETQYF. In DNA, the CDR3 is TGTGCCAGCAGTTTAGACAGGTCCCCAGAGACCCAGTACTTC.

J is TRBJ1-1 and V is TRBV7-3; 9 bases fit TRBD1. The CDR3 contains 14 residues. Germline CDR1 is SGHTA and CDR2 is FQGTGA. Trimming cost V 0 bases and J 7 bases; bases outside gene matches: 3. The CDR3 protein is CASSLTRGQGEAFF. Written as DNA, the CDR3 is TGTGCCAGCAGCTTAACCAGGGGACAGGGTGAAGCTTTCTTT.

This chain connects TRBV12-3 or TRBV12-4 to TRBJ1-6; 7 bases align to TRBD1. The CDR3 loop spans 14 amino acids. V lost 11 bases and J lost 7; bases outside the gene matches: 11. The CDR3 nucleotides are TGTGCCGCACAGGGGAGAAGAGGGAATTCACCCCTCCACTTT. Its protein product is CAAQGRRGNSPLHF.

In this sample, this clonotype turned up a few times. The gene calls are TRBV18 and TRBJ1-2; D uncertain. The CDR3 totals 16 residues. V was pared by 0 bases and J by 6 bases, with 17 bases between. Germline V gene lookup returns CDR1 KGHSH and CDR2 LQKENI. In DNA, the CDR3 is TGTGCCAGCTCACCACCGGGGTGGGGTCAATCGAATGGCTACACCTTC. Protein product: CASSPPGWGQSNGYTF.

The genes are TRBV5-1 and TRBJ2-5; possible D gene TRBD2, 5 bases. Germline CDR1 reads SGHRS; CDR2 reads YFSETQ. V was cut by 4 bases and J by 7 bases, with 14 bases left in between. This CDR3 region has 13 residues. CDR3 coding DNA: TGCGCCAGCAGCCCCCTGGCGGAGGTGACCCAGTACTTC. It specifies CASSPLAEVTQYF.

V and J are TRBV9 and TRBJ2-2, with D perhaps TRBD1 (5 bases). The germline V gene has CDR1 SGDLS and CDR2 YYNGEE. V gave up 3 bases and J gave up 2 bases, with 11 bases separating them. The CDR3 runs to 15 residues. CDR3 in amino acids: CASSDTQGNTGELFF. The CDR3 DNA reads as TGTGCCAGCAGCGATACCCAGGGAAACACCGGGGAGCTGTTTTTT.

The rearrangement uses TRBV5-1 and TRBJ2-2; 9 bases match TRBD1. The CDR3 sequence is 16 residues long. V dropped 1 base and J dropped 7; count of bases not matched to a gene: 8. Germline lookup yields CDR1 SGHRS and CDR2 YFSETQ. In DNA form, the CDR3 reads TGCGCCAGCAGCTTGATGGGACAGGGTGGAAACGGGGAGCTGTTTTTT. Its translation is CASSLMGQGGNGELFF.

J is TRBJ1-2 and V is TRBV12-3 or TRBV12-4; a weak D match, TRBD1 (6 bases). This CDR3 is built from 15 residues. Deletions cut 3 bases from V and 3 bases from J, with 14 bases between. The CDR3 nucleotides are TGTGCCAGCAGTTTCATCCCAGGGGCGGACTATGGCTACACCTTC. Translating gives CASSFIPGADYGYTF.